The TCR beta chain described here comes from a study of Graves' ophthalmopathy and Graves' hyperthyroidism. Study overall: The collection of peripheral blood took place at initial diagnosis, before any treatment.

The CDR3 is made up of 13 amino acids. V lost 12 bases, J lost 3 bases, and 9 bases stayed unmatched. CDR1 is KGHDR, CDR2 SFDVKD, per germline. The study amplified TCR beta CDR3 regions using RNA transcripts. After a first-round RT-PCR with HTBI primers, a second-round multiplex PCR was run. One entry per CDR3 protein, called by TCRdb with MiXCR from the multiplex PCR reads. The sample records 230,000 or so distinct CDR3 sequences, 45% to 55% being singletons. This chain joins TRBV24-1 and TRBJ2-7; 8 bases are shared with TRBD2. This TCR was recovered from an adult man with Graves' ophthalmopathy. Sequenced material: peripheral blood. Here the CDR3 reads CAPRVAGHYEQYF. In DNA, the CDR3 is TGTGCCCCCCGGGTAGCGGGACACTACGAGCAGTACTTC.